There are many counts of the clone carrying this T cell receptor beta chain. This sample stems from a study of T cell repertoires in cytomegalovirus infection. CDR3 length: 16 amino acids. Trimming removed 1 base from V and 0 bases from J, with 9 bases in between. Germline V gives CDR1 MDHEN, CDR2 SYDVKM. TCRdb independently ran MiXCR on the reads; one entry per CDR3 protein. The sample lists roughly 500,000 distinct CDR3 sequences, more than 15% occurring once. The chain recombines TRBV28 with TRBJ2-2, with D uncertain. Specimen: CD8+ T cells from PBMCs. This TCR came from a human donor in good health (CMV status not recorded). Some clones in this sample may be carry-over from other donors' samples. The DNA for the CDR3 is TGTGCCAGCAGTTTATTATCGGCGACGAACACCGGGGAGCTGTTTTTT. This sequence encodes CASSLLSATNTGELFF. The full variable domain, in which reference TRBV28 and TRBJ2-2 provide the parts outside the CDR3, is DVKVTQSSRYLVKRTGEKVFLECVQDMDHENMFWYRQDPGLGLRLIYFSYDVKMKEKGDIPEGYSVSREKKERFSLILESASTNQTSMYLCASSLLSATNTGELFFGEGSRLTVL.